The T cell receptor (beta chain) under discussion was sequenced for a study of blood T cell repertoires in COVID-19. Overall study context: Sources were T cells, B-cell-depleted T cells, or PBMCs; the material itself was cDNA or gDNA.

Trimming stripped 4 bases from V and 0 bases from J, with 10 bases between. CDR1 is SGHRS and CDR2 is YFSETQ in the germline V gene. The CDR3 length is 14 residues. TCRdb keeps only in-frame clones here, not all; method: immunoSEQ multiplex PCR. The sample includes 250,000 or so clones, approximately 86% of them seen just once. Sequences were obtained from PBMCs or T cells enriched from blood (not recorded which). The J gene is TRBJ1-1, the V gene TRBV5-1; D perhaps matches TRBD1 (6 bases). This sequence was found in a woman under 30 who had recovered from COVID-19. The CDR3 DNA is TGCGCCAGCAGCGAACAGGGTTTGAACACTGAAGCTTTCTTT. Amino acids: CASSEQGLNTEAFF.